This TCR beta chain derives from a study of regulatory T cells in long-lasting Graves disease. Described time point: newly diagnosed GD, antithyroid drugs for less than 3 months. The authors made the TCR library using RNA they extracted from PBMCs. An endocrinology department in Xi'an, China, recruited the patients. Study observations and caveats: Thyroid tissue went unstudied; only peripheral blood was examined. Persistent Graves' patients possessed reduced TCR diversity relative to recently diagnosed ones.

This clonotype was picked up many times. No antigen is known for it. Libraries of TCR beta came from iRepertoire HTBI primers plus Arm-PCR of CDR3 regions. TCRdb reanalysed the multiplex PCR reads using MiXCR and keeps one entry per CDR3 protein. The sample lists approximately 300,000 distinct CDR3 sequences, 15% to 20% seen once, with around 37% in the top ten. This material consisted of peripheral blood mononuclear cells (PBMCs), taken at new diagnosis, from a patient treated with antithyroid drugs. The clonotype was recovered from a female donor with Graves disease.

CDR3 nucleotides: TGTGCCAGTAGCCAGTCCTCTGGGGCCAACGTCCTGACTTTC. Its protein product is CASSQSSGANVLTF. The chain couples TRBV19 to TRBJ2-6; no definite D call. The CDR3 is 14 residues long. Trimming took off 6 bases at V and 0 bases at J, with 6 bases between the two ends. Germline V gene lookup returns CDR1 LNHDA and CDR2 SQIVND (reference sequence).